Below, 23 T cell receptor beta chains from the same sample are listed, as sequenced in a study of Tregs in tolerant kidney transplant recipients (dated by TCRdb to 2018 to 2020). The transplants used related donors with nonmyeloablative bone marrow transplantation, and mixed chimerism in the human trials was transient. Libraries were constructed by the immunoSEQ multiplex PCR assay. This immuneACCESS table, as held by TCRdb, lists in-frame sequences with V and J called but not all clones. Of the missing ones, under half trace to an unresolved V gene in checked studies; the others have no known cause. Here the sample has about 81,000 clones; 91% occur a single time. The ten most abundant clones make up roughly 1.5% of the sample. The sequencing used CD4+ T cells from blood (PBMCs), collected 24 months after the transplant. The source is a human patient who received a combined kidney and bone marrow transplant. A transplant means some T cells may be of graft donor rather than patient origin.

The chain recombines TRBV4-2 with TRBJ2-7; the match to TRBD2 covers 8 bases. Germline CDR1 and CDR2: LGHNA and YNFKEQ. The ends lost 4 bases at V and 5 bases at J; junction bases unmatched: 7. The length of the CDR3 is 14 residues. As DNA, the CDR3 is TGTGCCAGCAGCCTGCCAAGCGGGAGCGACGAGCAGTACTTC. It codes for CASSLPSGSDEQYF.

V and J are TRBV5-4 and TRBJ2-2; 15 bases are shared with TRBD2. Germline CDR1 SGHNT, CDR2 YYREEE (reference sequence). This CDR3 has 20 residues. V was clipped by 4 bases and J by 3 bases; unmatched bases: 13. The CDR3 region is CASSRPGTSGGPSYTGELFF. CDR3 bases: TGTGCCAGCAGCCGCCCCGGGACTAGCGGGGGGCCATCGTACACCGGGGAGCTGTTTTTT.

V and J are TRBV5-1 and TRBJ1-5, with 10 nucleotides matching TRBD1. The CDR3 runs 15 residues. CDR1 is SGHRS and CDR2 is YFSETQ in the germline V gene. Trimming removed 2 bases from V and 9 bases from J; junction bases left unmatched: 8. This CDR3 is CASSFGTGEVGPQHF. CDR3 nucleotides: TGCGCCAGCAGCTTCGGGACAGGGGAGGTAGGGCCCCAGCATTTT.

The chain combines TRBV7-9 with TRBJ2-3; D gene unclear. V was shortened by 2 bases and J by 6 bases, with 3 bases between the two germline ends. The CDR3 extends over 11 amino acids. Germline V CDR1 and CDR2: SEHNR, FQNEAQ (reference sequence). The CDR3 here is CASSLSDTQYF. As DNA, the CDR3 is TGTGCCAGCAGCTTATCGGATACGCAGTATTTT. Filled out from reference TRBV7-9 and TRBJ2-3, the complete variable domain reads DTGVSQNPRHKITKRGQNVTFRCDPISEHNRLYWYRQTLGQGPEFLTYFQNEAQLEKSRLLSDRFSAERPKGSFSTLEIQRTEQGDSAMYLCASSLSDTQYFGPGTRLTVL.

V gene TRBV7-3 combines with J gene TRBJ2-3, with 8 bases fitting TRBD2. V gave up 5 bases and J gave up 4 bases; unmatched junction bases: 14. Germline CDR1 and CDR2: SGHTA and FQGTGA. The CDR3 is 17 residues long. The CDR3 reads CASSPAGDTGGPDTQYF. The CDR3 nucleotides read TGTGCCAGCAGCCCAGCGGGGGATACGGGGGGCCCAGATACGCAGTATTTT.

The chain combines TRBV28 with TRBJ1-2; tentatively, D is TRBD1 (6 bases). CDR3 length equals 12 residues. In germline, CDR1 is MDHEN, CDR2 SYDVKM. The V and J ends lost 1 base and 8 bases respectively, with 8 bases between them. The CDR3 is CASSLSGGGYTF. Written as DNA, the CDR3 is TGTGCCAGCAGTTTATCTGGGGGCGGCTACACCTTC.

This chain links TRBV28 with TRBJ1-3; TRBD1 agrees at 7 bases. The CDR3 runs to 13 residues. CDR1 is MDHEN and CDR2 is SYDVKM in the germline V gene. Trimming cost V 6 bases and J 3 bases; bases outside gene matches: 2. For the CDR3, the DNA is TGTGCCAGCAGAGGGGGCGGTGGAAACACCATATATTTT. It specifies CASRGGGGNTIYF.

V usage is TRBV19 and J usage is TRBJ2-7; 7 bases fit TRBD2. The CDR3 runs to 15 residues. Per germline, CDR1 LNHDA and CDR2 SQIVND (reference sequence). The ends lost 5 bases at V and 0 bases at J; junction bases unmatched: 7. CDR3 nucleotide sequence: TGTGCCAGTAGTCTCCAAGCGGGAAACTCCTACGAGCAGTACTTC. Protein sequence: CASSLQAGNSYEQYF.

The chain uses TRBV28 and TRBJ2-3; perhaps TRBD2 as D (5 bases). The germline V and J ends were trimmed by 3 bases and 2 bases, with 12 bases remaining between them. The CDR3 covers 15 residues. The germline V gene encodes CDR1 MDHEN and CDR2 SYDVKM. The CDR3 sequence is CASSFSRGFTDTQYF. The CDR3 DNA reads TGTGCCAGCAGTTTCAGCCGGGGTTTCACAGATACGCAGTATTTT.

This rearrangement joins TRBV7-9 to TRBJ2-5; TRBD2 matches at 12 bases. This CDR3 region has 17 residues. The V and J ends lost 5 bases and 4 bases, in that order; junction bases with no gene match: 11. The germline gives CDR1 SEHNR, CDR2 FQNEAQ (reference sequence). The CDR3 coding sequence is TGTGCCAGCAGCCTAAAGAGTCTAGCGGGGGGGACAGAGACCCAGTACTTC. It codes for CASSLKSLAGGTETQYF.

The rearrangement links TRBV14 to TRBJ2-7; the match to TRBD1 covers 7 bases. J gave up 3 bases and V 4 bases, and 6 bases lay outside the gene matches. This CDR3 spans 14 amino acids. Germline CDR1 SGHDN, CDR2 FVKESK. The CDR3 region is CASSPIAGGYEQYF. The CDR3 region has the DNA TGTGCCAGCAGCCCGATTGCAGGGGGCTACGAGCAGTACTTC.

The J gene is TRBJ1-1, the V gene TRBV18; no firm D call. Germline-derived CDR1 and CDR2 are KGHSH and LQKENI. The CDR3 length is 13 residues. Trimming removed 6 bases at V and 2 bases at J, with 10 bases between. CDR3 residues: CASSGQANTEAFF. Here the CDR3 DNA reads TGTGCCAGCTCTGGCCAGGCTAACACTGAAGCTTTCTTT.

The J gene is TRBJ2-5, the V gene TRBV15; 11 nucleotides match TRBD1. Trimming cost V 2 bases and J 5 bases; bases outside gene matches: 4. The length of the CDR3 is 15 residues. Germline V lookup: CDR1 LNHNV, CDR2 YYDKDF (reference sequence). The CDR3, as DNA: TGTGCCACCAGCAGATGGGGACAGGGGGATGAGACCCAGTACTTC. Encoded protein: CATSRWGQGDETQYF.

This chain joins TRBV19 and TRBJ2-5; TRBD2 matches at 10 bases. The CDR3 consists of 15 residues. CDR1 is LNHDA, CDR2 SQIVND, per germline (reference sequence). V dropped 3 bases and J dropped 1; count of bases not matched to a gene: 2. The CDR3 reads CASSMTSGRQETQYF. The CDR3 DNA sequence: TGTGCCAGTAGTATGACTAGCGGGCGCCAAGAGACCCAGTACTTC. Filled out from reference TRBV19 and TRBJ2-5, the complete variable domain reads DGGITQSPKYLFRKEGQNVTLSCEQNLNHDAMYWYRQDPGQGLRLIYYSQIVNDFQKGDIAEGYSVSREKKESFPLTVTSAQKNPTAFYLCASSMTSGRQETQYFGPGTRLLVL.

The chain carries TRBV7-2 and TRBJ2-7; D remains ambiguous. Germline lookup yields CDR1 SGHTA and CDR2 FQGNSA. Trimming removed 4 bases at V and 0 bases at J, with 4 bases between. This CDR3 has 12 residues. The CDR3: CASSSSSYEQYF. CDR3 DNA: TGTGCCAGCAGCTCCAGCTCCTACGAGCAGTACTTC.

This chain links TRBV7-2 with TRBJ1-1; D not certain. In germline, CDR1 is SGHTA, CDR2 FQGNSA. CDR3 length equals 12 residues. Deletions cut 5 bases from V and 8 bases from J, with 12 bases between. This chain's CDR3 is CASSPGFSEAFF. CDR3 nucleotides: TGTGCCAGCAGCCCGGGATTTTCCGAAGCTTTCTTT. The variable domain in full, completed from reference TRBV7-2 and TRBJ1-1, reads GAGVSQSPSNKVTEKGKDVELRCDPISGHTALYWYRQSLGQGLEFLIYFQGNSAPDKSGLPSDRFSAERTGGSVSTLTIQRTQQEDSAVYLCASSPGFSEAFFGQGTRLTVV.

This clone was detected only once. The CDR3 DNA follows: TGTGCCAGCACTTTTCACGCCTTAAAAGGGACAGAGTACTTCTATGGCTACACCTTC. Its protein is CASTFHALKGTEYFYGYTF. This chain joins TRBV28 and TRBJ1-2; 7 nucleotides align to TRBD1. Per the germline V gene, CDR1 is MDHEN and CDR2 is SYDVKM. This CDR3 is 19 amino acids long. V lost 7 bases and J lost 4; bases outside the gene matches: 24.

This clone was detected once. This chain links TRBV14 with TRBJ2-3; TRBD2 agrees at 12 bases. The length of the CDR3 is 14 residues. Germline V CDR1 and CDR2: SGHDN, FVKESK. V trimming: 6 bases; J trimming: 10 bases; junction bases outside the gene matches: 8. This CDR3 is CASSNRGLAGPQYF. CDR3 DNA sequence: TGTGCCAGCAGTAATCGGGGACTAGCGGGTCCGCAGTATTTT.

This chain uses TRBV4-2 with TRBJ1-2; no reliable D call. Germline CDR1 and CDR2: LGHNA and YNFKEQ. Trimming pared 5 bases from V and 3 bases from J, leaving 13 bases between. This CDR3 region has 14 residues. The CDR3 protein is CASSLAATHYGYTF. The CDR3, as DNA: TGTGCCAGCAGCTTGGCTGCCACCCACTATGGCTACACCTTC.

The J gene is TRBJ2-7, the V gene TRBV4-2; 12 nucleotides match TRBD2. The germline V gene has CDR1 LGHNA and CDR2 YNFKEQ. After removal of 1 base from V and 2 bases from J, the junction contained 6 bases not matched to a gene. The CDR3 length is 17 residues. In nucleotides, the CDR3 is TGTGCCAGCAGCCAAGTCTTACTAGCGGGGGGAGCCTACGAGCAGTACTTC. Its translation: CASSQVLLAGGAYEQYF.

V is TRBV9 and J is TRBJ1-3; D is undetermined. Germline CDR1 SGDLS, CDR2 YYNGEE. Trimming stripped 0 bases from V and 1 base from J, with 11 bases between. The CDR3 covers 16 residues. CDR3 in amino acids: CASSVGSTGSGNTIYF. The CDR3 DNA reads as TGTGCCAGCAGCGTAGGCAGTACGGGATCTGGAAACACCATATATTTT.

The rearrangement joins TRBV7-8 to TRBJ1-1, with D possibly TRBD1 on 6 matching bases. The CDR3 totals 14 residues. Germline assignment: CDR1 SGHVS and CDR2 FQNEAQ. The V gene lost 2 bases and the J gene lost 10 bases, with 17 bases spanning the gap. Written as DNA, the CDR3 is TGTGCCAGCAGCTTAAGGCAGGGGAATGGCAGAGCTTTCTTT. Encoded protein: CASSLRQGNGRAFF.

CDR3 sequence (DNA): TGTGCCAGCAGTGAAGCGTTCAGCAGGGACTATGGCTACACCTTC. Its protein is CASSEAFSRDYGYTF. The rearrangement uses TRBV6-1 and TRBJ1-2, with a tentative D call TRBD1 (5 bases). The CDR3 length is 15 residues. The V gene's germline CDR1 is MNHNS and CDR2 SASEGT. V lost 0 bases and J 3 bases, leaving 11 bases between the germline ends.